A selection of T cell receptor beta chains follows, all from one sample in a study of cytomegalovirus exposure and HLA in healthy donors. Assay: immunoSEQ multiplex PCR; the TCRdb copy retains only in-frame clones and omits some. The table shows more than 150,000 clones, with around four fifths occurring only once. Sequenced sample: PBMCs. The source of these receptors is a woman between 25 and 40 years old in good health and CMV-seronegative. Both conserved end residues are part of each CDR3. The D gene is left open where the match is weak. A clone size is listed for some rows: how often the clone was seen (once, few, many), or a class if it is expanded.

d_call,clone_size,v_call,j_call,cdr3_aa,cdr3_nt
-,-,TRBV14,TRBJ2-5,CASSPERGGHETQYF,TGTGCCAGCAGCCCTGAAAGGGGGGGCCACGAGACCCAGTACTTC
-,-,TRBV6-1,TRBJ1-3,CASSRRGTTGNTIYF,TGTGCCAGCTCCCGGAGAGGTACTACTGGAAACACCATATATTTT
TRBD1,-,TRBV7-2,TRBJ1-6,CASSAGQGGSPLHF,TGTGCCAGCAGCGCCGGACAGGGGGGATCACCCCTCCACTTT
-,-,TRBV5-1,TRBJ2-7,CASSRTSYEQYF,TGCGCCAGCAGCCGAACATCCTACGAGCAGTACTTC
-,-,TRBV5-3,TRBJ2-5,CARSDRDFQETQYF,TGTGCCAGAAGCGACCGGGACTTTCAAGAGACCCAGTACTTC
-,-,TRBV30,TRBJ2-3,CAWDTGLTQYF,TGTGCCTGGGATACAGGATTAACGCAGTATTTT
-,once,TRBV19,TRBJ1-2,CASSVGRSYGYTF,TGTGCCAGTAGTGTGGGGCGGAGCTATGGCTACACCTTC
TRBD1,-,TRBV19,TRBJ2-5,CASSPGQGRETQYF,TGTGCCAGTAGTCCCGGACAGGGCCGGGAGACCCAGTACTTC
-,-,TRBV4-3,TRBJ2-3,CASSQETGTYLTDTQYF,TGCGCCAGCAGCCAAGAAACCGGGACTTACCTCACAGATACGCAGTATTTT
-,-,TRBV5-1,TRBJ1-4,CASSLVAGSTNEKLFF,TGCGCCAGCAGCTTGGTTGCGGGCTCAACTAATGAAAAACTGTTTTTT
-,-,TRBV10-1,TRBJ2-2,CASSTYRVGELFF,TGCGCCAGCAGTACCTACAGGGTCGGGGAGCTGTTTTTT
TRBD1,-,TRBV27,TRBJ1-2,CASSLNGQGYGYTF,TGTGCCAGCAGTTTAAACGGACAGGGGTATGGCTACACCTTC
-,-,TRBV7-2,TRBJ1-2,CASSLDTGYGYTF,TGTGCCAGCAGCTTGGACACCGGATATGGCTACACCTTC
-,-,TRBV18,TRBJ2-5,CASSRLTIQETQYF,TGTGCCAGCTCCCGACTAACAATCCAAGAGACCCAGTACTTC
TRBD2,-,TRBV30,TRBJ2-1,CACSGGGYNEQFF,TGTGCCTGTTCCGGGGGGGGTTACAATGAGCAGTTCTTC